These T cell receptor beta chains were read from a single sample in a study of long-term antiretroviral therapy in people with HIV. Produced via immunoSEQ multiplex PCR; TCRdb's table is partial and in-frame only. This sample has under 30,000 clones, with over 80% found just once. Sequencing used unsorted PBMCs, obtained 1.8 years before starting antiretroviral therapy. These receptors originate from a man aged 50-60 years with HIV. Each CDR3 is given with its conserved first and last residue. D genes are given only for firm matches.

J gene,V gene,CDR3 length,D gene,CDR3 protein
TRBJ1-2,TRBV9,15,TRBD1,CASSVDRTGHYGYTF
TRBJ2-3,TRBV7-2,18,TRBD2,CASSLSPQRGRSTDTQYF
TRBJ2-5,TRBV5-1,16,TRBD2,CASSGKVAGTQETQYF
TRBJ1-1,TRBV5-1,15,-,CASSRTDILNTEAFF
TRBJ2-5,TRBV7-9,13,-,CASSWGRQETQYF
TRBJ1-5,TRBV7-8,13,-,CASTDSPNQPQHF
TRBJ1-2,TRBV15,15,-,CATSRSYTENYGYTF
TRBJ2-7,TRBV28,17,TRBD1,CASSYSGTGRPNYEQYF
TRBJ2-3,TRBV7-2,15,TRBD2,CASSFPAGVEDTQYF
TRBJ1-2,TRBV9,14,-,CASSVEIGEDGYTF
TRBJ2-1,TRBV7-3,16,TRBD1,CASSSAGTGNYNEQFF
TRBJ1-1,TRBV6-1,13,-,CASSVQGNTEAFF
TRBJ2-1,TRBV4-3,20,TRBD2,CASSPLGLAGVREFYNEQFF
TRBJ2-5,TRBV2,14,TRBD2,CALRLAGREETQYF
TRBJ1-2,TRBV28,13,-,CASSYATNYGYTF
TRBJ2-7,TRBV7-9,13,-,CASSPRGPAEQYF
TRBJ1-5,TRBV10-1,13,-,CASSPSSNQPQHF
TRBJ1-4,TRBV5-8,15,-,CASSFGSSLNEKLFF
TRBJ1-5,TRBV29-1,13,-,CSVAQGYNQPQHF
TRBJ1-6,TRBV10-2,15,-,CASTSQGPYNSPLHF
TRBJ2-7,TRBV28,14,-,CASSLGGITYEQYF
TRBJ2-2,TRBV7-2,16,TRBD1,CASSYRTGVGAGELFF
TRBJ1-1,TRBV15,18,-,CATSRDLGGSISSAEAFF
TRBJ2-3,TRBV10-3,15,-,CAISPQVFSTDTQYF
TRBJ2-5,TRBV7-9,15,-,CASSLVLPRQETQYF
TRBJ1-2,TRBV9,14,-,CASSVGGRPPSYTF
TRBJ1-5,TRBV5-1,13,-,CASSLAGDQPQHF
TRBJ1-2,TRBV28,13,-,CASSLLSNYGYTF